The 24 T cell receptor beta chains reported below all come from one sample, sequenced in a study of cytomegalovirus exposure and HLA in healthy donors. Produced via immunoSEQ multiplex PCR; TCRdb's table is partial and in-frame only. This repertoire shows about 330,000 clones, about nine tenths found once; its top ten account for around 0.84%. The sample taken for sequencing was PBMCs. These receptors all stem from a woman aged 18-29 years in good health and CMV-seronegative.

The chain carries TRBV5-6 and TRBJ1-2, with D tentatively TRBD1 (5 bases). Trimming removed 4 bases from V and 4 bases from J, with 11 bases in between. The CDR3 length is 13 residues. The germline CDR1 and CDR2 sequences are SGHDT and YYEEEE. CDR3 DNA sequence: TGTGCCAGCAGCCGTCGTAGGGGCTATGGCTACACCTTC. This gives the protein CASSRRRGYGYTF. The full variable domain, its missing parts supplied by reference TRBV5-6 and TRBJ1-2, is DAGVTQSPTHLIKTRGQQVTLRCSPKSGHDTVSWYQQALGQGPQFIFQYYEEEERQRGNFPDRFSGHQFPNYSSELNVNALLLGDSALYLCASSRRRGYGYTFGSGTRLTVV.

This sequence joins TRBV29-1 and TRBJ2-1; D unresolved. Germline V gene lookup returns CDR1 SQVTM and CDR2 ANQGSEA. V dropped 6 bases and J dropped 0 bases, with 9 bases sitting between them. The CDR3 runs 13 residues. CDR3 protein: CSVDPSSYNEQFF. CDR3 bases: TGCAGCGTCGATCCGAGCTCCTACAATGAGCAGTTCTTC.

The count of this clone is one. The chain combines TRBV2 with TRBJ1-3; 9 bases are a match to TRBD1. V shed 5 bases, J shed 4 bases, and the junction held 6 bases outside the gene matches. CDR1 SNHLY and CDR2 FYNNEI come from the germline V gene. CDR3 length: 15 amino acids. In nucleotides, the CDR3 is TGTGCCAGCAGTCCCCGGACAGGGGTAGGAAACACCATATATTTT. It specifies CASSPRTGVGNTIYF.

V and J are TRBV5-1 and TRBJ2-2, with 7 bases identical to TRBD2. Trimming took 5 bases from V and 1 from J; bases not matched to a gene: 5. The CDR3 has 15 amino acids. Germline V gene data show CDR1 as SGHRS and CDR2 as YFSETQ. The CDR3 is CASSLSSGNTGELFF. For the CDR3, the DNA is TGCGCCAGCAGTCTGTCTAGCGGGAACACCGGGGAGCTGTTTTTT.

The chain uses TRBV15 and TRBJ2-7, with 7 positions matching TRBD1. V shed 7 bases and J 0 bases; nucleotides not matched to a gene: 6. Germline V gene lookup returns CDR1 LNHNV and CDR2 YYDKDF (reference sequence). The CDR3 covers 14 residues. CDR3 sequence: CATMDRQSSYEQYF. As DNA, the CDR3 is TGTGCCACCATGGACAGGCAGAGCTCCTACGAGCAGTACTTC. The full variable domain, rest sourced from reference TRBV15 and TRBJ2-7, is DAMVIQNPRYQVTQFGKPVTLSCSQTLNHNVMYWYQQKSSQAPKLLFHYYDKDFNNEADTPDNFQSRRPNTSFCFLDIRSPGLGDTAMYLCATMDRQSSYEQYFGPGTRLTVT.

This clone has only a few counts. The CDR3 region has the DNA TGTGCCAGCAGCCCCGGGACAGTGGACACTGAAGCTTTCTTT. Its protein is CASSPGTVDTEAFF. This chain joins TRBV4-2 and TRBJ1-1, with 7 bases lining up with TRBD1. Germline V gene data show CDR1 as LGHNA and CDR2 as YNFKEQ. CDR3 length: 14 residues. V trimming: 4 bases; J trimming: 3 bases; junction bases outside the gene matches: 5.

The chain carries TRBV5-4 and TRBJ2-2; TRBD2 agrees at 8 bases. V lost 4 bases to trimming and J lost 5 bases; unmatched junction nucleotides: 7. Germline V gene sequence: CDR1 SGHNT, CDR2 YYREEE (reference sequence). This CDR3 is built from 15 residues. The CDR3 is CASSPTAGVTGELFF. CDR3 sequence (DNA): TGTGCCAGCAGCCCTACAGCGGGAGTTACCGGGGAGCTGTTTTTT.

This clone was recorded at least ten times. This chain connects TRBV5-1 to TRBJ2-1; D gene unclear. Germline values: CDR1 SGHRS, CDR2 YFSETQ. V was shortened by 5 bases and J by 7 bases, with 19 bases between the two germline ends. This CDR3 contains 15 residues. For the CDR3, the DNA is TGCGCCAGCAGTCCTAACTTCGTGGTTTTGAATGAGCAGTTCTTC. It is translated as CASSPNFVVLNEQFF.

The chain is built from TRBV27 and TRBJ1-1; a possible D gene is TRBD1 (5 bases). This CDR3 is built from 14 residues. Trimming removed 2 bases at V and 0 bases at J, with 7 bases between. Germline CDR1 reads MNHEY; CDR2 reads SMNVEV (reference sequence). The CDR3 sequence: CASSLGAVNTEAFF. DNA for the CDR3: TGTGCCAGCAGTTTAGGGGCAGTGAACACTGAAGCTTTCTTT.

The chain carries TRBV6-5 and TRBJ2-7, with no clear D. CDR3 length: 14 amino acids. Germline V gene lookup returns CDR1 MNHEY and CDR2 SVGAGI. V shed 0 bases and J shed 1 base, with 7 bases lying between them. Here the CDR3 reads CASSYSRDSYEQYF. The CDR3 DNA reads as TGTGCCAGCAGTTACTCGCGAGATTCCTACGAGCAGTACTTC.

The V and J genes are TRBV6-1 and TRBJ2-2, with a tentative D call TRBD2 (6 bases). V dropped 10 bases and J dropped 7 bases, with 19 bases sitting between them. CDR1 is MNHNS and CDR2 is SASEGT in the germline V gene. This CDR3 has 14 residues. The CDR3 loop is CATPTTGVLGELFF. The CDR3 DNA reads as TGTGCCACCCCCACAACGGGAGTCCTCGGGGAGCTGTTTTTT.

This clone was picked up a small number of times. The J gene is TRBJ2-7, the V gene TRBV7-2; 8 nucleotides align to TRBD2. CDR1 and CDR2 from the germline V gene are SGHTA and FQGNSA. This CDR3 contains 15 residues. Unmatched junction bases numbered 9, after V lost 5 bases and J lost 3 bases. CDR3 sequence (DNA): TGTGCCAGCAGCCGCTTTGGGACTAGTGACTACGAGCAGTACTTC. Encoded protein: CASSRFGTSDYEQYF.

The V and J genes are TRBV2 and TRBJ1-2; possibly TRBD1 for D (6 bases). Germline CDR1 reads SNHLY; CDR2 reads FYNNEI. CDR3 length equals 13 residues. Trimming left V 10 bases short and J 7 bases short, with 19 bases between. DNA for the CDR3: TGTGCCAAAACGGACAGCGCTCTACTTGGCTACACCTTC. It codes for CAKTDSALLGYTF.

This clone appeared once. The chain uses TRBV9 and TRBJ2-7; perhaps TRBD2 as D (5 bases). This CDR3 comprises 14 residues. Per the germline V gene, CDR1 is SGDLS and CDR2 is YYNGEE. V was trimmed by 3 bases and J by 3 bases, leaving 13 bases between them. The chain's CDR3 is CASSEGVGDYEQYF. The CDR3 DNA is TGTGCCAGCAGCGAGGGAGTTGGGGACTACGAGCAGTACTTC. The full variable domain, completed using reference TRBV9 and TRBJ2-7, is DSGVTQTPKHLITATGQRVTLRCSPRSGDLSVYWYQQSLDQGLQFLIQYYNGEERAKGNILERFSAQQFPDLHSELNLSSLELGDSALYFCASSEGVGDYEQYFGPGTRLTVT.

The rearrangement uses TRBV7-9 and TRBJ2-5, with D possibly TRBD1 on 6 matching bases. Germline lookup yields CDR1 SEHNR and CDR2 FQNEAQ (reference sequence). Trimming stripped 6 bases from V and 5 bases from J, with 16 bases between. This CDR3 contains 14 residues. CDR3 residues: CASRDTGIRETQYF. The CDR3 nucleotides are TGTGCCAGCAGGGATACAGGGATTAGGGAGACCCAGTACTTC.

CDR3 bases: TGCGCCAGCAGCCAAGATGCCTTCCGGGGTGTCTATGGCTACACCTTC. The encoded protein is CASSQDAFRGVYGYTF. The rearrangement joins TRBV4-3 to TRBJ1-2; D unclear. The CDR3 covers 16 residues. Trimming removed 0 bases at V and 4 bases at J, with 15 bases between. Germline lookup yields CDR1 LGHNA and CDR2 YSLEER.

This rearrangement joins TRBV5-4 to TRBJ2-7; 9 bases are shared with TRBD2. The V segment lost 0 bases and the J segment 5 bases; nucleotides outside the gene matches: 3. This CDR3 has 14 residues. From germline, CDR1 is SGHNT and CDR2 YYREEE (reference sequence). The CDR3 region has the DNA TGTGCCAGCAGCTTGGATAGCGGGAGTAACGAGCAGTACTTC. Its protein is CASSLDSGSNEQYF.

The chain employs TRBV7-9 and TRBJ2-7; 15 bases match TRBD2. Germline V gene lookup returns CDR1 SEHNR and CDR2 FQNEAQ (reference sequence). The CDR3 runs 19 residues. Trimming cost V 5 bases and J 7 bases; bases outside gene matches: 18. CDR3 loop: CASSPRPGLAGGPQREQYF. As DNA, the CDR3 is TGTGCCAGCAGCCCACGCCCCGGACTAGCGGGAGGGCCCCAGAGGGAGCAGTACTTC.

This sequence joins TRBV5-6 and TRBJ2-2, with a possible D match to TRBD2 (6 bases). The CDR3 length is 16 residues. Germline assignment: CDR1 SGHDT and CDR2 YYEEEE. V was cut by 4 bases and J by 5 bases, with 18 bases left in between. The CDR3 DNA follows: TGTGCCAGCAGCCCCGACCCTACCCGGGGGACCGGGGAGCTGTTTTTT. Protein: CASSPDPTRGTGELFF.

This clone was picked up one time. The chain couples TRBV29-1 to TRBJ2-4; the D gene is possibly TRBD1 (5 bases). CDR3 length equals 13 residues. Germline values: CDR1 SQVTM, CDR2 ANQGSEA. Trimming shortened V by 6 bases and J by 0 bases, and 9 bases separated the two germline ends. In DNA, the CDR3 is TGCAGCGTGAGACAGCTAGCCAAAAACATTCAGTACTTC. This sequence encodes CSVRQLAKNIQYF.

The CDR3 loop reads CASSPSGGTTAEQYF. The CDR3 bases are TGTGCCAGCTCACCATCGGGGGGCACGACGGCCGAGCAGTACTTC. The J gene is TRBJ2-7, the V gene TRBV18; TRBD2 might be the D (7 bases). The CDR3 sequence is 15 residues long. Trimming stripped 2 bases from V and 6 bases from J, with 17 bases between. Per germline, CDR1 KGHSH and CDR2 LQKENI. The entire variable domain, with the rest obtained from reference TRBV18 and TRBJ2-7, is as follows: NAGVMQNPRHLVRRRGQEARLRCSPMKGHSHVYWYRQLPEEGLKFMVYLQKENIIDESGMPKERFSAEFPKEGPSILRIQQVVRGDSAAYFCASSPSGGTTAEQYFGPGTRLTVT.

V usage is TRBV28 and J usage is TRBJ2-2, with TRBD1 matching over 7 bases. Losses at the gene ends were 2 bases for V and 4 bases for J; bases not matched to a gene: 7. This CDR3 spans 16 amino acids. The germline gives CDR1 MDHEN, CDR2 SYDVKM. The CDR3 nucleotides are TGTGCCAGCAGTTTAGTCCGGGACAGATTCACCGGGGAGCTGTTTTTT. It is translated as CASSLVRDRFTGELFF.

The chain recombines TRBV5-1 with TRBJ2-5; 7 bases line up with TRBD1. CDR3 length: 15 amino acids. The germline V gene encodes CDR1 SGHRS and CDR2 YFSETQ. V was clipped by 2 bases and J by 3 bases; unmatched bases: 7. CDR3 loop: CASSFGTDSKETQYF. The CDR3 DNA is TGCGCCAGCAGCTTCGGGACAGACAGCAAAGAGACCCAGTACTTC.

This clone was counted only a few times. The chain has TRBV7-6 and TRBJ2-3; 14 positions agree with TRBD2. The CDR3 contains 16 residues. J gave up 3 bases and V 5 bases, and 4 bases lay outside the gene matches. The germline CDR1 and CDR2 sequences are SGHVS and FNYEAQ. Written as DNA, the CDR3 is TGTGCCAGCAGCAAGGGACTAGCGGGAGAAACAGATACGCAGTATTTT. This translates into CASSKGLAGETDTQYF.